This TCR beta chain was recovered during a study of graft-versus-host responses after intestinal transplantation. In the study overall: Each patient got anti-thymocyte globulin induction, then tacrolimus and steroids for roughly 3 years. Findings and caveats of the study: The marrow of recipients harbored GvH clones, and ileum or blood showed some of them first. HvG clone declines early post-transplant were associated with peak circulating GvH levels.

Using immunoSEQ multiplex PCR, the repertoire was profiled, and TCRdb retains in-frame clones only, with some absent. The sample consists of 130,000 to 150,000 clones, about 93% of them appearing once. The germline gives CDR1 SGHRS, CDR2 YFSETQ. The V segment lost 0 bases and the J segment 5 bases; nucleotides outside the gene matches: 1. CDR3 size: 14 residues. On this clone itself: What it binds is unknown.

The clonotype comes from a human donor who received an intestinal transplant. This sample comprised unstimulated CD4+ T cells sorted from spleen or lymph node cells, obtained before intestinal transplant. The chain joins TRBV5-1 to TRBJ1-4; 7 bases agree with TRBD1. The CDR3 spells CASSLVGQNEKLFF. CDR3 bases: TGCGCCAGCAGCTTGGTGGGACAGAATGAAAAACTGTTTTTT.